These 27 T cell receptor beta chains were all obtained from the same sample, sequenced in a study of blood T cells in healthy people across ages. Alongside a J-beta primer mix, a sample-barcoded 5' primer served in a second PCR lasting about 7 to 11 cycles. TCRdb reprocessed the 5' RACE reads with MiXCR, giving one entry per CDR3 protein. The sample lists roughly 650,000 distinct CDR3 sequences; roughly 32% were seen once. Material: blood. The source is a woman of 80 years or more in good health.

Notes on this clonotype: A single base separates this from a much larger clone, so it may be a read error. The gene calls are TRBV28 and TRBJ2-5, with unresolved D. Trimming stripped 4 bases from V and 11 bases from J, with 11 bases between. This CDR3 is built from 11 residues. Germline loops: CDR1 MDHEN, CDR2 SYDVKM. CDR3 amino acids: CASSSFRQQYF. CDR3 in DNA: TGTGCCAGCAGTTCTTTTCGTCAGCAGTACTTC.

This clonotype occurred many times. The chain is built from TRBV20-1 and TRBJ2-3, with 11 bases identical to TRBD2. There are 16 residues in the CDR3. CDR1 and CDR2 from the germline V gene are DFQATT and SNEGSKA (reference sequence). V trimming: 1 base; J trimming: 2 bases; junction bases outside the gene matches: 5. CDR3 coding DNA: TGCAGTGCTAGAGGGGCTAGCGGGGGGCTCACAGATACGCAGTATTTT. Translating gives CSARGASGGLTDTQYF.

This clonotype has a count of ten or more. The chain is built from TRBV9 and TRBJ1-2, with TRBD1 as a possible D gene (5 bases). Germline lookup yields CDR1 SGDLS and CDR2 YYNGEE. The CDR3 is 14 residues long. V lost 3 bases and J lost 4, with 13 bases in between. The CDR3 here is CASSGGDLVYGYTF. CDR3 in DNA: TGTGCCAGCAGCGGGGGGGACTTAGTCTATGGCTACACCTTC.

This clonotype was counted at least ten times. The chain recombines TRBV10-3 with TRBJ1-2; a possible D gene is TRBD1 (5 bases). The CDR3 loop spans 16 amino acids. Trimming removed 0 bases at V and 0 bases at J, with 11 bases between. Germline CDR1 reads ENHRY; CDR2 reads SYGVKD. DNA for the CDR3: TGTGCCATCAGTGAGTCTGCAGGGCGCGCTAACTATGGCTACACCTTC. It codes for CAISESAGRANYGYTF.

The rearrangement uses TRBV2 and TRBJ2-2, with 7 bases that match TRBD2. The V and J ends lost 5 bases and 6 bases, in that order; junction bases with no gene match: 3. This CDR3 contains 13 residues. CDR1 and CDR2 from the germline V gene are SNHLY and FYNNEI. CDR3 coding DNA: TGTGCCAGCAGTCCGGGGGGTTCCGGGGAGCTGTTTTTT. Its translation: CASSPGGSGELFF.

The rearrangement uses TRBV9 and TRBJ1-1; D not resolved. The V end lost 4 bases, the J end lost 2 bases, and 12 bases lay between the germline ends. The germline gives CDR1 SGDLS, CDR2 YYNGEE. This CDR3 spans 14 amino acids. CDR3 loop: CASSLSYSNTEAFF. Here the CDR3 DNA reads TGTGCCAGCAGCCTCTCCTACAGCAACACTGAAGCTTTCTTT.

As regards this clonotype: Given a much more abundant clone one base away, this may be a read error. The V and J genes are TRBV7-9 and TRBJ2-3; 13 nucleotides match TRBD2. CDR3 length: 17 amino acids. The germline V gene has CDR1 SEHNR and CDR2 FQNEAQ (reference sequence). CDR3 in amino acids: CAGSLGTSGEMADTQYF. The CDR3 bases are TGTGCCGGCAGCTTAGGGACTAGCGGGGAAATGGCAGATACGCAGTATTTT.

This clonotype showed up just a few times. The chain has TRBV5-1 and TRBJ2-2, with 8 bases fitting TRBD1. The germline V gene encodes CDR1 SGHRS and CDR2 YFSETQ. The CDR3 is 15 amino acids. V lost 3 bases, J lost 3 bases, and 4 bases stayed unmatched. The CDR3 DNA reads TGCGCCAGCAGCTATTCGGACAGGGACACCGGGGAGCTGTTTTTT. It specifies CASSYSDRDTGELFF.

This clonotype was seen many times. The chain links TRBV6-2 or TRBV6-3 to TRBJ2-1; 8 nucleotides match TRBD1. CDR3 length: 16 amino acids. Germline CDR1 reads MNHEY; CDR2 reads SVGEGT. With V trimmed by 4 bases and J by 2 bases, 7 bases remained unmatched. The chain's CDR3 is CASSSGSGQAYNEQFF. The CDR3 DNA is TGTGCCAGCAGTTCCGGGTCGGGACAGGCCTACAATGAGCAGTTCTTC.

The chain employs TRBV7-2 and TRBJ1-2, with D uncertain. This CDR3 has 15 residues. The ends were cut back, 4 bases at V and 3 bases at J, with 15 bases in the middle. Germline V lookup: CDR1 SGHTA, CDR2 FQGNSA. CDR3 sequence reads: CASSSTRTLDYGYTF. DNA for the CDR3: TGTGCCAGCAGCTCTACAAGGACGTTAGACTATGGCTACACCTTC.

The sample holds many counts of this clonotype. The V call is TRBV2, the J call TRBJ2-3; D is possibly TRBD2 (6 bases). This CDR3 has 14 residues. The V end was cut by 7 bases, the J end by 2 bases, with 13 bases between. Germline CDR1 is SNHLY and CDR2 is FYNNEI. The CDR3, as DNA: TGTGCCAGCATCGGGGGAAGCACCACAGATACGCAGTATTTT. Amino acid sequence: CASIGGSTTDTQYF. The full variable domain, in which reference TRBV2 and TRBJ2-3 provide the parts outside the CDR3, is EPEVTQTPSHQVTQMGQEVILRCVPISNHLYFYWYRQILGQKVEFLVSFYNNEISEKSEIFDDQFSVERPDGSNFTLKIRSTKLEDSAMYFCASIGGSTTDTQYFGPGTRLTVL.

This clonotype appeared many times. The chain links TRBV7-2 to TRBJ2-3; D not resolved. The CDR3 is 17 residues long. Germline values: CDR1 SGHTA, CDR2 FQGNSA. The ends were cut back, 1 base at V and 2 bases at J, with 16 bases in the middle. CDR3 region: CASSLEALALPTDTQYF. CDR3 sequence (DNA): TGTGCCAGCAGCTTAGAGGCCCTCGCCCTTCCCACAGATACGCAGTATTTT.

The CDR3 loop reads CASSASTSGGIGEQFF. The CDR3 coding sequence is TGTGCCAGCAGCGCCTCGACTAGCGGGGGGATAGGTGAGCAGTTCTTC. The chain employs TRBV9 and TRBJ2-1; 13 bases are shared with TRBD2. This CDR3 spans 16 amino acids. Losses at the gene ends were 3 bases for V and 9 bases for J; bases not matched to a gene: 9. The germline V gene has CDR1 SGDLS and CDR2 YYNGEE.

This clonotype was picked up many times. The genes are TRBV20-1 and TRBJ1-1, with D possibly TRBD1 on 5 matching bases. Trimming took 4 bases from V and 5 from J, leaving 14 bases between them. Germline CDR1 and CDR2: DFQATT and SNEGSKA (reference sequence). The CDR3 contains 13 residues. The chain's CDR3 is CSAIGTSWTEAFF. For the CDR3, the DNA is TGCAGTGCTATCGGGACCTCGTGGACTGAAGCTTTCTTT.

Many counts were recorded for this clonotype. The V call is TRBV9, the J call TRBJ2-2, with D possibly being TRBD1 or TRBD2 (5 bases each). V lost 0 bases and J lost 1, with 10 bases in between. Per germline, CDR1 SGDLS and CDR2 YYNGEE. This CDR3 has 16 amino acids. The CDR3 DNA reads TGTGCCAGCAGCGTAGGGGGGACCTGGAACACCGGGGAGCTGTTTTTT. Its translation: CASSVGGTWNTGELFF. Together with reference TRBV9 and TRBJ2-2, the CDR3 gives the full variable domain: DSGVTQTPKHLITATGQRVTLRCSPRSGDLSVYWYQQSLDQGLQFLIQYYNGEERAKGNILERFSAQQFPDLHSELNLSSLELGDSALYFCASSVGGTWNTGELFFGEGSRLTVL.

The chain links TRBV29-1 to TRBJ1-1; 8 bases fit TRBD1. This CDR3 is 12 amino acids long. Germline loops: CDR1 SQVTM, CDR2 ANQGSEA. The V gene end was trimmed by 7 bases and the J gene end by 6 bases; junction bases not matched to a gene: 7. CDR3 loop: CSGRQGAAEAFF. CDR3 coding DNA: TGCAGCGGAAGGCAGGGGGCGGCTGAAGCTTTCTTT.

This clonotype appeared a few times. Relative to the germline gene, one junction end is altered; a read error may explain this. The V and J genes are TRBV5-1 and TRBJ1-2, with a tentative D call TRBD1 (5 bases). CDR3 length: 13 residues. CDR1 SGHRS and CDR2 YFSETQ come from the germline V gene. CDR3 bases: TGCGCCGGCAGCTCGGGGGGACCCTATGGCTACACCTTC. Amino acid sequence: CAGSSGGPYGYTF.

This clonotype was recorded many times. The V call is TRBV5-1, the J call TRBJ2-3, with D unclear. The CDR3 has 15 residues. V gave up 4 bases and J gave up 4 bases, with 16 bases separating them. Germline lookup yields CDR1 SGHRS and CDR2 YFSETQ. The CDR3 coding sequence is TGCGCCAGCAGCCCCCAGCCCGAAACCCCAGATACGCAGTATTTT. The encoded protein is CASSPQPETPDTQYF.

This clonotype occurred many times. The J gene is TRBJ2-3, the V gene TRBV6-1; either TRBD1 or TRBD2 may supply D (5 bases each). With 9 bases removed from V and 1 base from J, the gap between germline ends came to 14 bases. The length of the CDR3 is 14 residues. CDR1 and CDR2 from the germline V gene are MNHNS and SASEGT. CDR3 loop: CARGDGRGTDTQYF. CDR3 in DNA: TGTGCCAGAGGGGACGGACGGGGCACAGATACGCAGTATTTT.

This clonotype was counted many times. The chain combines TRBV6-6 with TRBJ2-1; D is unclear. Trimming pared 6 bases from V and 6 bases from J, leaving 12 bases between. This CDR3 is 13 amino acids long. Germline values: CDR1 MNHNY, CDR2 SVGAGI (reference sequence). The CDR3 protein is CASSPQLRNEQFF. The CDR3 DNA follows: TGTGCCAGCAGCCCCCAGTTGCGCAATGAGCAGTTCTTC.

The chain is built from TRBV20-1 and TRBJ1-2; TRBD1 matches 7 bases. V gave up 1 base and J gave up 3 bases; unmatched junction bases: 8. CDR3 length equals 15 residues. The germline CDR1 and CDR2 sequences are DFQATT and SNEGSKA (reference sequence). The CDR3 nucleotides are TGCAGTGCTAGAGCCCTAGGGCAGGGGGACTATGGCTACACCTTC. Encoded protein: CSARALGQGDYGYTF.

This clonotype was recorded once. The chain has TRBV6-5 and TRBJ1-1; maybe TRBD1 (5 bases). The germline V gene has CDR1 MNHEY and CDR2 SVGAGI. The V end was cut by 0 bases, the J end by 5 bases, with 13 bases between. This CDR3 is 15 amino acids long. As DNA, the CDR3 is TGTGCCAGCAGTTACTCCCCTCAGGGAAGGACTGAAGCTTTCTTT. It yields the protein CASSYSPQGRTEAFF.

The rearrangement joins TRBV7-2 to TRBJ2-2, with 11 positions matching TRBD2. V was pared by 2 bases and J by 5 bases, with 13 bases of the junction left unmatched. Germline lookup yields CDR1 SGHTA and CDR2 FQGNSA. This CDR3 region has 19 residues. The CDR3 loop reads CASSLRGTSGQTGTGELFF. CDR3 DNA sequence: TGTGCCAGCAGCTTACGCGGGACTAGCGGCCAAACGGGGACCGGGGAGCTGTTTTTT.

V and J are TRBV6-5 and TRBJ1-1; no firm D call. With 2 bases removed from V and 4 bases from J, the gap between germline ends came to 11 bases. Germline V gene sequence: CDR1 MNHEY, CDR2 SVGAGI. The CDR3 loop spans 14 amino acids. As DNA, the CDR3 is TGTGCCAGCAGTTACCCGGGGAGTCGCACTGAAGCTTTCTTT. Translation: CASSYPGSRTEAFF.

This clonotype was counted many times. CDR3 sequence (DNA): TGTGCCCTTGACGGGGGATCCTACGAGCAGTACTTC. The encoded protein is CALDGGSYEQYF. The chain uses TRBV30 and TRBJ2-7; possibly TRBD2 for D (6 bases). CDR1 and CDR2 (germline): GTSNPN, SVGIG (reference sequence). V was cut by 8 bases and J by 1 base, with 12 bases left in between. The CDR3 is 12 amino acids. Based on the CDR3 plus reference TRBV30 and TRBJ2-7, the full variable domain is SQTIHQWPATLVQPVGSPLSLECTVEGTSNPNLYWYRQAAGRGLQLLFYSVGIGQISSEVPQNLSASRPQDRQFILSSKKLLLSDSGFYLCALDGGSYEQYFGPGTRLTVT.

This clonotype was observed many times. The rearrangement joins TRBV14 to TRBJ2-1, with 9 nucleotides matching TRBD1. The CDR3 runs 16 residues. The germline gives CDR1 SGHDN, CDR2 FVKESK. J gave up 4 bases and V 4 bases, and 8 bases lay outside the gene matches. The CDR3 DNA follows: TGTGCCAGCAGCCGTGCACAGGGGGCGGTTTACAATGAGCAGTTCTTC. Protein product: CASSRAQGAVYNEQFF. Full variable domain (outside the CDR3, taken from reference TRBV14 and TRBJ2-1): EAGVTQFPSHSVIEKGQTVTLRCDPISGHDNLYWYRRVMGKEIKFLLHFVKESKQDESGMPNNRFLAERTGGTYSTLKVQPAELEDSGVYFCASSRAQGAVYNEQFFGPGTRLTVL.

This clonotype was seen a few times. This sequence joins TRBV3-1 and TRBJ2-4, with D unclear. There are 13 residues in the CDR3. Trimming cost V 1 base and J 13 bases, with 14 bases left between them. CDR1 LGHDT and CDR2 YNNKEL come from the germline V gene (reference sequence). CDR3 DNA sequence: TGTGCCAGCAGCCAAGCCCCACGGTCTTGGCAGTACTTC. Its translation is CASSQAPRSWQYF.